This TCR beta chain came from a study of long-term antiretroviral therapy in people with HIV (dated 2022 in TCRdb). For the study in its entirety: Collection of the earliest samples took place about a decade ahead of the 2015 WHO recommendation for immediate ART, at a time when ART was typically delayed until CD4 counts fell. A retrospective serial study tested whether ART initiation and durable HIV suppression were associated with changes in peripheral blood TRB repertoire composition and diversity. A total of 192 cryopreserved PBMC samples were contributed to the cohort by 30 adults with confirmed HIV infection, with samples collected serially over a mean of roughly six years (range 1-12). Eleven of the 30 participants with HIV were female. No cross-contamination during QIAcube processing turned up in test extractions that ran a monoclonal T-cell line alongside 33 polyclonal samples. Overall results and qualifications from the work: Starting ART was linked to a significant rise in TRB diversity, yet even with long-term ART the diversity remained significantly lower than in transplant donor controls. No data were available on ART adherence, viral resistance or therapy changes, limiting inferences about post-ART repertoire changes. Because pre-ART samples had limited cell numbers, profiling was done on unsorted PBMC rather than on sorted CD4+ and CD8+ T cells. Because PBMC availability was limited, only the TCR beta chain was sequenced, with no alpha chain pairing. Expanded TRB clones identified before ART initiation dominated the repertoire at all time points, although this dominance fluctuated and declined in many PLHIV after ART. The samples were dated from the mid-2000s to the late 2010s, and the ART regimens that were used may be less effective than current ART regimens. CDR3 length ranges in HIV repertoires were narrower than in controls, and network structure suggested an antigen-experienced repertoire with only a slight naive shift after ART.

The immunoSEQ hsTCRB v3.0 assay was used at survey level resolution to sequence the TRB variable region. A depth of about 40,000-50,000 T-cell genomes per sample was targeted for TRB sequencing. An Illumina MiSeq with a v3 150-cycle kit was used to sequence the pooled TRB libraries. Per the source publication's procedure: Repertoire analysis was performed in R inside a reproducible Nextflow workflow that covered QC, data transformation and analysis. LymphoSeq2, an R package for AIRR-Seq data exploration, was used to implement custom analyses. A few samples yielding fewer than 5000 total TRB sequences were excluded, leaving 150 to 200 analyzed HIV repertoires. Among the 180 or so HIV repertoires that were kept, 59 were collected before ART initiation and more than 120 were collected after ART initiation. Repertoires were downsampled to 5000 TRB nucleotide sequences, and summary statistics were averaged over 100 downsampling iterations. Only TRB sequences with CDR3 regions of at least seven amino acids were retained for analysis. Diversity was assessed using a clonality score derived from Shannon entropy and using the Gini coefficient. Repertoire networks linked the top 5000 CDR3 amino acid sequences whenever two sequences differed by an edit distance of one. Antigen specificity groups and MHC restriction were predicted for TRB CDR3 amino acid sequences with GLIPH2. Known CMV, EBV, HIV or tissue antigen associations were flagged by matching CDR3 amino acid sequences against VDJdb and McPAS-TCR. Pre-ART, post-ART and control groups were compared with Wilcoxon signed-rank tests and Holm-Bonferroni correction. TCRdb mirrors the immuneACCESS table, restricted to in-frame sequences. Some clones are absent from its copies; in checked studies, under half trace to an unresolved V gene, and the reason for the others is unknown. D and trimming were read from the DNA, whereas the V and J calls and clone size are those reported in that table. In this sample the table shows some 33,000 clones, roughly 80% of which occur a single time. About 6% of the sample lies in the top ten.

Remarks on this clone: Its antigen has not been determined. Base qualities are not at hand, and no much larger clone is one base apart.

To be included, a participant needed at least one PBMC sample from before ART initiation plus at least two post-ART samples. Treatment was received in the United States of America by all participants with HIV. Before DNA extraction, cryopreserved samples containing roughly 0.9-10 million PBMC were thawed and washed. At the time of the earliest PBMC sample for each participant with HIV, ages ranged from about 23 to 60 years. Each participant contributed PBMC samples from 1-4 timepoints before ART initiation and 2-8 timepoints after ART initiation, with a median of 7 samples. For every participant, serial HIV viral load, CD4+ T-cell count, ART history and demographic data were obtained. A Qiagen kit on a QIAcube was used to extract genomic DNA from unsorted PBMC, with samples processed in batches of 12. The origin of this receptor is a man between 18 and 29 years old with HIV. This specimen consisted of unsorted PBMCs, obtained 0.6 years after starting antiretroviral therapy.

The DNA sequence is as follows: TGTGCCAGCAGCCTGAGGAAGGGATTAACAGATACGCAGTATTTT. This translates into CASSLRKGLTDTQYF. Recombination joined TRBV13 with TRBJ2-3; no D gene is confidently identified. The CDR3 runs 15 amino acids, cysteine and phenylalanine included. The kept DNA is CDR3 alone, 45 bases in frame from the first base. The germline V gene (reference sequence) sets CDR1 to PRHDT and CDR2 to FYEKMQ. Trimming costs V 5 bases and J 3 bases, and their ends lie 15 bases apart.